A single sample gave rise to the 22 T cell receptor beta chains below, sequenced in a study of blood T cell repertoires in COVID-19. Clones were read by immunoSEQ multiplex PCR, and TCRdb kept only the in-frame ones, dropping some. The sample has 90,000 to 120,000 clones; roughly 90% are singletons. Material for sequencing was peripheral blood. Receptor source: an older woman with acute or convalescent COVID-19.

The chain recombines TRBV5-1 with TRBJ2-1, with 14 bases matching TRBD2. The J segment lost 10 bases and the V segment lost 4 bases, leaving 7 bases of the junction unmatched. CDR3 length: 15 amino acids. Per the germline V gene, CDR1 is SGHRS and CDR2 is YFSETQ. CDR3 coding DNA: TGCGCCAGCAGCCGAGGGACTAGCGGGAGTGAGGAGCAGTTCTTC. Protein: CASSRGTSGSEEQFF.

This chain joins TRBV19 and TRBJ2-3; 11 bases agree with TRBD2. Germline CDR1 LNHDA, CDR2 SQIVND (reference sequence). The CDR3 has 16 amino acids. The V and J ends lost 6 bases and 7 bases, in that order; junction bases with no gene match: 12. The CDR3 coding sequence is TGTGCCAGTAGGGGTATAGCGGGAGGGACTGTAAATACGCAGTATTTT. Residues: CASRGIAGGTVNTQYF. Using reference TRBV19 and TRBJ2-3 for the parts outside the CDR3, the full variable domain is DGGITQSPKYLFRKEGQNVTLSCEQNLNHDAMYWYRQDPGQGLRLIYYSQIVNDFQKGDIAEGYSVSREKKESFPLTVTSAQKNPTAFYLCASRGIAGGTVNTQYFGPGTRLTVL.

The V gene is TRBV12-3 or TRBV12-4, the J gene TRBJ2-5; D might be TRBD1 (5 bases). This CDR3 has 13 amino acids. V lost 5 bases and J lost 4, with 11 bases in between. CDR3 residues: CASSIVGRETQYF. The DNA of the CDR3 is TGTGCCAGCAGTATCGTGGGGCGAGAGACCCAGTACTTC.

A single count supports this clone. This chain uses TRBV7-9 with TRBJ2-1, with 9 bases fitting TRBD1. Germline CDR1 and CDR2: SEHNR and FQNEAQ (reference sequence). V dropped 1 base and J dropped 7; count of bases not matched to a gene: 8. The CDR3 contains 16 residues. CDR3 amino acids: CASSLGTGVIANEQFF. CDR3 sequence (DNA): TGTGCCAGCAGCTTAGGGACAGGGGTTATAGCGAATGAGCAGTTCTTC.

This chain joins TRBV27 and TRBJ1-2; possibly TRBD1 for D (6 bases). The CDR3 runs 16 residues. V lost 0 bases to trimming and J lost 1 base, with 12 bases between them. Germline assignment: CDR1 MNHEY and CDR2 SMNVEV (reference sequence). The CDR3 DNA sequence: TGTGCCAGCAGTTTATCGGCTAACAGGGTTAACTATGGCTACACCTTC. This sequence encodes CASSLSANRVNYGYTF.

The V gene is TRBV5-1, the J gene TRBJ2-7, with TRBD2 as a possible D gene (6 bases). Per the germline V gene, CDR1 is SGHRS and CDR2 is YFSETQ. Trimming cost V 0 bases and J 3 bases, with 10 bases left between them. The CDR3 loop spans 14 amino acids. The CDR3 DNA reads as TGCGCCAGCAGCTTGGTCGACGGGAGCTACGAGCAGTACTTC. Its protein product is CASSLVDGSYEQYF. The full variable domain, its missing parts supplied by reference TRBV5-1 and TRBJ2-7, is KAGVTQTPRYLIKTRGQQVTLSCSPISGHRSVSWYQQTPGQGLQFLFEYFSETQRNKGNFPGRFSGRQFSNSRSEMNVSTLELGDSALYLCASSLVDGSYEQYFGPGTRLTVT.

The V call is TRBV9, the J call TRBJ2-3, with D maybe TRBD2 (5 bases). The V and J ends lost 1 base and 3 bases respectively, with 12 bases between them. CDR3 length: 15 residues. In germline, CDR1 is SGDLS, CDR2 YYNGEE. Here the CDR3 reads CASSVTIGDTDTQYF. CDR3 nucleotides: TGTGCCAGCAGCGTAACGATCGGGGATACAGATACGCAGTATTTT.

This clone came up a few times. The rearrangement uses TRBV5-4 and TRBJ2-1; 8 nucleotides agree with TRBD1. The CDR3 sequence is 16 residues long. Germline CDR1 is SGHNT and CDR2 is YYREEE (reference sequence). V lost 5 bases and J lost 1; bases outside the gene matches: 8. CDR3 amino acids: CASRRIQGASYNEQFF. The CDR3 DNA follows: TGTGCCAGCAGACGAATCCAGGGGGCGTCCTACAATGAGCAGTTCTTC.

The chain links TRBV5-1 to TRBJ1-2; 10 nucleotides line up with TRBD1. The CDR3 has 17 amino acids. Losses at the gene ends were 0 bases for V and 8 bases for J; bases not matched to a gene: 13. Germline V gene lookup returns CDR1 SGHRS and CDR2 YFSETQ. The CDR3 bases are TGCGCCAGCAGCTTGGGGTCCCGGGACAGGGGAAGGGAAGGCTACACCTTC. It yields the protein CASSLGSRDRGREGYTF. The variable domain in full, with the rest retrieved from reference TRBV5-1 and TRBJ1-2, is KAGVTQTPRYLIKTRGQQVTLSCSPISGHRSVSWYQQTPGQGLQFLFEYFSETQRNKGNFPGRFSGRQFSNSRSEMNVSTLELGDSALYLCASSLGSRDRGREGYTFGSGTRLTVV.

The chain carries TRBV19 and TRBJ1-5; D is possibly TRBD1 (5 bases). The CDR3 is 16 residues long. V lost 3 bases to trimming and J lost 1 base, with 13 bases between them. Germline V lookup: CDR1 LNHDA, CDR2 SQIVND (reference sequence). The CDR3 DNA sequence: TGTGCCAGTAGTATGTTCACAGGATCGAGCAATCAGCCCCAGCATTTT. Protein: CASSMFTGSSNQPQHF.

V gene TRBV9 combines with J gene TRBJ2-1, with 7 nucleotides matching TRBD2. The CDR3 has 12 amino acids. Per the germline V gene, CDR1 is SGDLS and CDR2 is YYNGEE. The J segment lost 8 bases and the V segment lost 4 bases, leaving 3 bases of the junction unmatched. The CDR3 DNA follows: TGTGCCAGCAGCATCCTAGCGGATGAGCAGTTCTTC. Its translation is CASSILADEQFF.

The V gene is TRBV9, the J gene TRBJ1-1; 11 nucleotides line up with TRBD1. The V gene's germline CDR1 is SGDLS and CDR2 YYNGEE. After removal of 4 bases from V and 5 bases from J, the junction contained 4 bases not matched to a gene. The CDR3 length is 14 residues. CDR3 coding DNA: TGTGCCAGCAGCAGGGGACAGGGGGAAACTGAAGCTTTCTTT. Translating it yields CASSRGQGETEAFF.

This chain links TRBV10-1 with TRBJ2-1, with 7 bases aligning to TRBD2. With V trimmed by 3 bases and J by 5 bases, 7 bases remained unmatched. This CDR3 is built from 15 residues. From germline, CDR1 is WNHNN and CDR2 SYGVQD (reference sequence). CDR3 loop: CASSDASGGNNEQFF. The CDR3 DNA reads as TGCGCCAGCAGTGACGCTTCGGGGGGTAACAATGAGCAGTTCTTC.

This rearrangement joins TRBV7-8 to TRBJ2-2; a weak D match, TRBD1 (6 bases). The CDR3 sequence is 12 residues long. V lost 5 bases, J lost 8 bases, and 9 bases lay in between. CDR1 and CDR2 from the germline V gene are SGHVS and FQNEAQ. Here the CDR3 reads CASSRGQGELFF. The CDR3 DNA is TGTGCCAGCAGCCGCGGACAGGGGGAGCTGTTTTTT.

The chain combines TRBV27 with TRBJ1-1; the D is unclear. V lost 7 bases, J lost 3 bases, and 24 bases lay in between. The CDR3 is 17 amino acids. Germline assignment: CDR1 MNHEY and CDR2 SMNVEV (reference sequence). CDR3 amino acids: CASKATSFFPQDTEAFF. As DNA, the CDR3 is TGTGCCAGCAAAGCAACGAGCTTCTTTCCGCAGGACACTGAAGCTTTCTTT.

This clone has a handful of counts. The chain's CDR3 is CASRGVVAKNIQYF. In DNA, the CDR3 is TGTGCCAGCAGAGGGGTGGTAGCCAAAAACATTCAGTACTTC. The V and J genes are TRBV27 and TRBJ2-4, with D possibly matching TRBD1 (5 bases). This CDR3 spans 14 amino acids. Trimming shortened V by 6 bases and J by 0 bases, and 9 bases separated the two germline ends. Germline V gene data show CDR1 as MNHEY and CDR2 as SMNVEV (reference sequence).

The chain combines TRBV9 with TRBJ1-1; D ambiguous. The CDR3 contains 13 residues. In germline, CDR1 is SGDLS, CDR2 YYNGEE. The germline V and J ends were trimmed by 0 bases and 5 bases, with 8 bases remaining between them. This chain's CDR3 is CASSVAEFTEAFF. In DNA, the CDR3 is TGTGCCAGCAGCGTAGCCGAGTTTACTGAAGCTTTCTTT.

The chain recombines TRBV24-1 with TRBJ2-1; tentative D call: TRBD2 (5 bases). The V end was cut by 3 bases, the J end by 4 bases, with 15 bases between. The CDR3 totals 16 residues. Germline V gene sequence: CDR1 KGHDR, CDR2 SFDVKD. This CDR3 is CATSDPGRRGYNEQFF. The DNA for the CDR3 is TGTGCCACCAGTGATCCCGGACGCCGCGGGTACAATGAGCAGTTCTTC.

The rearrangement links TRBV28 to TRBJ1-3; the D gene is possibly TRBD1 (6 bases). Germline V gives CDR1 MDHEN, CDR2 SYDVKM. The CDR3 length is 17 residues. Deletions cut 4 bases from V and 0 bases from J, with 16 bases between. The CDR3, as DNA: TGTGCCAGCAGTTCTTTTCGACAGGCGAGCTCTGGAAACACCATATATTTT. Translated: CASSSFRQASSGNTIYF.

A remark on this clone: The sample has other DNA sequences that encode this CDR3 too. The genes are TRBV4-2 and TRBJ2-2; D remains unclear. Germline V gives CDR1 LGHNA, CDR2 YNFKEQ. V gave up 3 bases and J gave up 5 bases, with 4 bases separating them. This CDR3 is 12 amino acids long. The CDR3 loop is CASSHPTGELFF. CDR3 DNA: TGTGCCAGCAGCCACCCGACCGGGGAGCTGTTTTTT.

V usage is TRBV5-4 and J usage is TRBJ2-3; no firm D call. V dropped 2 bases and J dropped 6 bases, with 4 bases sitting between them. The CDR3 consists of 11 residues. Germline CDR1 SGHNT, CDR2 YYREEE (reference sequence). In DNA form, the CDR3 reads TGTGCCAGCAGCTTAGCGGATACGCAGTATTTT. As protein: CASSLADTQYF. The full variable domain, its missing parts supplied by reference TRBV5-4 and TRBJ2-3, is ETGVTQSPTHLIKTRGQQVTLRCSSQSGHNTVSWYQQALGQGPQFIFQYYREEENGRGNFPPRFSGLQFPNYSSELNVNALELDDSALYLCASSLADTQYFGPGTRLTVL.

The V call is TRBV6-1, the J call TRBJ1-5; TRBD1 is a possible D gene (6 bases). In germline, CDR1 is MNHNS, CDR2 SASEGT. Trimming stripped 3 bases from V and 1 base from J, with 16 bases between. The CDR3 runs to 17 residues. The CDR3 coding sequence is TGTGCCAGCAGTGATCGGCCTGTCAGGGGAAGCAATCAGCCCCAGCATTTT. Protein: CASSDRPVRGSNQPQHF.